The next 2 T cell receptor beta chains were all read from a single sample in a study of T cells in Graves' hyperthyroidism and ophthalmopathy (dated by TCRdb to between 2018 and 2020). The library was obtained by multiplex PCR. Sequencing took place on an Illumina HiSeq 2000. The TCR beta CDR3 regions were amplified from RNA transcripts. The TCR CDR3 was subjected to a first round of RT-PCR using the HTBI primer set and the Qiagen OneStep RT-PCR kit. TCRdb handled the public reads itself, with Q25 trimming in fastp and clone calling in MiXCR, and kept productive beta chains. Rows with one shared CDR3 protein collapse into an entry with the most common genes and DNA. The sample table holds 480,000 or so distinct CDR3 sequences, of which approximately 49% were seen once. About two fifths of the sample goes to the ten largest clones. Sequenced sample: peripheral blood or thyroid tissue (not recorded which). All receptors derive from an adult woman with Graves' disease, either hyperthyroidism or ophthalmopathy (not recorded which).

This clonotype was seen only once. The chain couples TRBV7-2 to TRBJ2-3, with D possibly TRBD1 on 5 matching bases. V lost 3 bases, J lost 4 bases, and 11 bases lay in between. This CDR3 has 14 residues. Germline V gene lookup returns CDR1 SGHTA and CDR2 FQGNSA. The DNA for the CDR3 is TGTGCCAGCAGCTTTAGTCAGGGCCCAGATACGCAGTATTTT. Translation: CASSFSQGPDTQYF.

The rearrangement joins TRBV20-1 to TRBJ1-2; D is ambiguous. CDR1 is DFQATT, CDR2 SNEGSKA, per germline (reference sequence). The CDR3 extends over 12 amino acids. V lost 3 bases, J lost 6 bases, and 11 bases lay in between. The CDR3, as DNA: TGCAGTGCTAGGGGAGGGATCGATGGCTACACCTTC. This translates into CSARGGIDGYTF.